This T cell receptor beta chain derives from a study of T-cell reconstitution after alpha-beta-depleted transplantation in children. Overall study results and limits: Counts and diversity of T cells one year after transplant came mostly from newly produced T cells.

V lost 2 bases, J lost 5 bases, and 9 bases lay in between. CDR3 size: 14 residues. The germline gives CDR1 MNHNS, CDR2 SASEGT. Comment on this clonotype: Its antigen is undetermined.

Preparing the TCRbeta library involved the use of unique molecular identifiers. TCRdb independently ran MiXCR on the PCR reads; one entry per CDR3 protein. The sample yields roughly 570,000 distinct CDR3 sequences, around 27% seen once. The sequencing used PBMCs, collected before TCRalphabeta/CD19-depleted stem cell transplant. V is TRBV6-1 and J is TRBJ2-2; either TRBD1 or TRBD2 may supply D (6 bases each). The sequence derives from a boy less than two years old with Wiskott-Aldrich syndrome, due to receive a stem cell transplant. The chain's CDR3 is CASSEQGRTGELFF. The CDR3 DNA is TGTGCCAGCAGTGAACAGGGGAGGACCGGGGAGCTGTTTTTT.